The 4 T cell receptor beta chains reported below all come from one sample, sequenced in a study of monozygotic twins with inflammatory bowel disease. TCRdb reprocessed the 5' RACE reads and stores each CDR3 protein as one record, lacking DNA. Its table lists roughly 200,000 distinct CDR3 sequences. Specimen: blood. The receptors shown here come from a human donor with ulcerative colitis or Crohn's disease, or a healthy co-twin of an affected twin (not recorded which).

J is TRBJ2-3 and V is TRBV5-3; absent DNA, TCRdb's TRBD1 call cannot be checked. TRBV5-3 is filed as an ORF, its function uncertain. This CDR3 is built from 14 residues. The CDR3 reads CARSPPNDTDTQYF.

This chain links TRBV5-1 with TRBJ1-6; TCRdb designates TRBD1, a call that cannot be tested without DNA. The V gene's germline CDR1 is SGHRS and CDR2 YFSETQ. This CDR3 is built from 16 residues. The CDR3 here is CASSLTSRGHNSPLHF.

The J gene is TRBJ2-1, the V gene TRBV5-1; the D gene TCRdb calls, TRBD1, cannot be checked with no DNA. CDR3 size: 15 residues. The germline V gene has CDR1 SGHRS and CDR2 YFSETQ. The CDR3 is CASSSRQGFYNEQFF.

The chain recombines TRBV5-1 with TRBJ1-1. The CDR3 consists of 15 residues. Germline V gives CDR1 SGHRS, CDR2 YFSETQ. The CDR3 is CASSLGTPMNTEAFF.